The 25 T cell receptor beta chains in this list originate from one sample, sequenced in a study of cytomegalovirus exposure and HLA in healthy donors. Use of 60 Vbeta and 13 Jbeta primers characterized the PCR. The repertoire was sequenced with immunoSEQ multiplex PCR; TCRdb's copy has only in-frame clones and lacks some. The table includes about 160,000 clones, roughly 80% detected once. Sequencing was performed on PBMCs. All receptors derive from a man between 50 and 59 years old in good health and CMV-seropositive.

The chain has TRBV9 and TRBJ2-3, with unresolved D. CDR3 size: 14 residues. The V gene lost 0 bases and the J gene lost 1 base, with 6 bases spanning the gap. The germline V gene has CDR1 SGDLS and CDR2 YYNGEE. Written as DNA, the CDR3 is TGTGCCAGCAGCGTAGACCCAGGCACAGATACGCAGTATTTT. Amino acid sequence: CASSVDPGTDTQYF.

The CDR3 sequence: CASSSGVYNEQFF. As DNA, the CDR3 is TGTGCCAGCAGCTCAGGGGTGTACAATGAGCAGTTCTTC. The rearrangement uses TRBV7-9 and TRBJ2-1; D is perhaps TRBD1 (6 bases). V dropped 4 bases and J dropped 4 bases, with 8 bases sitting between them. The CDR3 contains 13 residues. The V gene's germline CDR1 is SEHNR and CDR2 FQNEAQ (reference sequence). The variable domain in full, completed from reference TRBV7-9 and TRBJ2-1, reads DTGVSQNPRHKITKRGQNVTFRCDPISEHNRLYWYRQTLGQGPEFLTYFQNEAQLEKSRLLSDRFSAERPKGSFSTLEIQRTEQGDSAMYLCASSSGVYNEQFFGPGTRLTVL.

The V and J genes are TRBV2 and TRBJ1-3; no reliable D call. V dropped 1 base and J dropped 4 bases, with 14 bases sitting between them. In germline, CDR1 is SNHLY, CDR2 FYNNEI. The CDR3 sequence is 16 residues long. For the CDR3, the DNA is TGTGCCAGCAGTGAAGGTCCGGCAGATAGCGGAAACACCATATATTTT. It translates to CASSEGPADSGNTIYF.

The rearrangement links TRBV6-5 to TRBJ2-2; possible D gene TRBD1, 6 bases. The V and J ends lost 4 bases and 1 base respectively, with 7 bases between them. The CDR3 runs 14 residues. Germline CDR1 reads MNHEY; CDR2 reads SVGAGI. The CDR3 DNA reads TGTGCCAGCAGTTGGGGACAGAACACCGGGGAGCTGTTTTTT. It is translated as CASSWGQNTGELFF.

The chain uses TRBV7-9 and TRBJ1-3; D is possibly TRBD1 (6 bases). The CDR3 spans 16 residues. CDR1 SEHNR and CDR2 FQNEAQ come from the germline V gene (reference sequence). Deletions cut 0 bases from V and 0 bases from J, with 9 bases between. CDR3 nucleotide sequence: TGTGCCAGCAGCTTAGCGCGGGGGCCCTCTGGAAACACCATATATTTT. It encodes CASSLARGPSGNTIYF.

The DNA of the CDR3 is TGTGCCAGCAGCGTTAAAACTAGCGGGAGGGGATGGACCGGGGAGCTGTTTTTT. This sequence encodes CASSVKTSGRGWTGELFF. The J gene is TRBJ2-2, the V gene TRBV9; 13 bases map to TRBD2. The trim removed 2 bases at V and 5 bases at J, leaving 9 bases unmatched. This CDR3 region has 18 residues. The germline CDR1 and CDR2 sequences are SGDLS and YYNGEE.

This clone has a single count. This chain links TRBV5-1 with TRBJ2-3, with D tentatively TRBD1 (6 bases). Germline-derived CDR1 and CDR2 are SGHRS and YFSETQ. The CDR3 runs 15 residues. Trimming pared 0 bases from V and 1 base from J, leaving 9 bases between. The CDR3 loop reads CASSLVGGGTDTQYF. CDR3 coding DNA: TGCGCCAGCAGCTTGGTAGGGGGAGGCACAGATACGCAGTATTTT.

This chain uses TRBV28 with TRBJ2-7, with D maybe TRBD2 (6 bases). V lost 2 bases and J 6 bases, leaving 17 bases between the germline ends. This CDR3 region has 15 residues. Germline CDR1 and CDR2: MDHEN and SYDVKM. CDR3 in amino acids: CASSLGTGGGREQYF. The CDR3 DNA is TGTGCCAGCAGTTTAGGGACCGGGGGTGGGCGCGAGCAGTACTTC.

This chain uses TRBV9 with TRBJ2-3, with TRBD2 as a possible D gene (6 bases). CDR3 length equals 12 residues. Trimming took off 7 bases at V and 6 bases at J, with 12 bases between the two ends. Looked up from germline, CDR1 is SGDLS and CDR2 is YYNGEE. The CDR3 sequence: CASGTLGDTQYF. In nucleotides, the CDR3 is TGTGCCAGCGGGACTCTCGGGGATACGCAGTATTTT. Supplemented by reference TRBV9 and TRBJ2-3, the full variable domain reads DSGVTQTPKHLITATGQRVTLRCSPRSGDLSVYWYQQSLDQGLQFLIQYYNGEERAKGNILERFSAQQFPDLHSELNLSSLELGDSALYFCASGTLGDTQYFGPGTRLTVL.

The genes are TRBV5-1 and TRBJ2-5; D is unclear. V lost 5 bases, J lost 5 bases, and 16 bases lay in between. Germline V CDR1 and CDR2: SGHRS, YFSETQ. CDR3 length equals 14 residues. The CDR3 nucleotides read TGCGCCAGCAGTTCCTCTAGACCGGCGGAGACCCAGTACTTC. Its protein product is CASSSSRPAETQYF.

The chain employs TRBV30 and TRBJ2-5; possible D gene TRBD1, 10 bases. Germline V gene lookup returns CDR1 GTSNPN and CDR2 SVGIG (reference sequence). CDR3 size: 18 residues. V was cut by 6 bases and J by 0 bases, with 26 bases left in between. CDR3: CACMTGGAAGGYQETQYF. CDR3 nucleotides: TGTGCCTGCATGACAGGGGGCGCAGCGGGGGGCTACCAAGAGACCCAGTACTTC.

In this sample, this clone turned up once. The chain joins TRBV29-1 to TRBJ1-4; D is perhaps TRBD1 (5 bases). The CDR3 is 14 residues long. The germline V gene encodes CDR1 SQVTM and CDR2 ANQGSEA. The ends were cut back, 6 bases at V and 0 bases at J, with 11 bases in the middle. The CDR3 loop reads CSVGDSATNEKLFF. CDR3 nucleotides: TGCAGCGTCGGTGACAGCGCAACTAATGAAAAACTGTTTTTT.

The gene calls are TRBV2 and TRBJ2-7, with D perhaps matching TRBD2 (7 bases). CDR1 is SNHLY, CDR2 FYNNEI, per germline. V lost 8 bases and J lost 2, with 10 bases in between. The CDR3 has 12 residues. CDR3 DNA: TGTGCCAGCGAGGGGGGGCCCTACGAGCAGTACTTC. Its translation is CASEGGPYEQYF.

The chain has TRBV19 and TRBJ1-2; tentative D call: TRBD1 (5 bases). Trimming took off 7 bases at V and 7 bases at J, with 16 bases between the two ends. The CDR3 loop spans 13 amino acids. Germline CDR1 is LNHDA and CDR2 is SQIVND (reference sequence). In DNA, the CDR3 is TGTGCCAGTAAGATCGCCCAGGGAGGTGGCTACACCTTC. It specifies CASKIAQGGGYTF.

This CDR3 is CASTRTGGNQPQHF. The CDR3, as DNA: TGTGCCAGCACCAGGACAGGGGGCAATCAGCCCCAGCATTTT. The rearrangement links TRBV2 to TRBJ1-5, with 9 bases aligning to TRBD1. V lost 7 bases and J lost 2; bases outside the gene matches: 3. The CDR3 has 14 amino acids. Germline V lookup: CDR1 SNHLY, CDR2 FYNNEI.

The chain is built from TRBV18 and TRBJ1-2; TRBD1 is a possible D gene (5 bases). CDR3 length equals 14 residues. CDR1 KGHSH and CDR2 LQKENI come from the germline V gene. V lost 3 bases and J lost 2, with 10 bases in between. The CDR3 sequence: CASSPDSRNYGYTF. The DNA for the CDR3 is TGTGCCAGCTCACCCGACAGCCGGAACTATGGCTACACCTTC.

The chain joins TRBV27 to TRBJ1-1, with TRBD1 as a possible D gene (5 bases). V was clipped by 0 bases and J by 6 bases, with 11 bases between them. The CDR3 has 14 residues. Germline V gene lookup returns CDR1 MNHEY and CDR2 SMNVEV (reference sequence). CDR3 region: CASSLSGRGPEAFF. The CDR3 DNA sequence: TGTGCCAGCAGTTTATCGGGGAGGGGCCCTGAAGCTTTCTTT.

This clone appeared once. CDR3 loop: CASSPRSGTDEQFF. In DNA form, the CDR3 reads TGTGCCAGCTCACCACGGAGCGGTACTGATGAGCAGTTCTTC. This chain joins TRBV18 and TRBJ2-1; the D gene is possibly TRBD2 (5 bases). Trimming stripped 1 base from V and 8 bases from J, with 12 bases between. Looked up from germline, CDR1 is KGHSH and CDR2 is LQKENI. The CDR3 spans 14 residues.

J is TRBJ2-7 and V is TRBV11-1; TRBD2 is a possible D gene (5 bases). Trimming removed 2 bases at V and 6 bases at J, with 11 bases between. CDR1 SGHAT and CDR2 FQDESV come from the germline V gene (reference sequence). The CDR3 extends over 13 amino acids. CDR3 DNA: TGTGCCAGCAGCTTAAATTCGGGGTTCGAGCAGTACTTC. Its protein is CASSLNSGFEQYF.

V gene TRBV5-1 combines with J gene TRBJ1-2; 7 bases line up with TRBD1. The V gene end was trimmed by 8 bases and the J gene end by 2 bases; junction bases not matched to a gene: 9. The length of the CDR3 is 14 residues. In germline, CDR1 is SGHRS, CDR2 YFSETQ. The CDR3 spells CASSLGTANYGYTF. In DNA form, the CDR3 reads TGCGCCAGTTCCCTCGGGACAGCCAACTATGGCTACACCTTC.

The chain joins TRBV5-1 to TRBJ1-1, with D perhaps TRBD1 (6 bases). V gave up 4 bases and J gave up 5 bases, with 12 bases separating them. CDR1 is SGHRS and CDR2 is YFSETQ in the germline V gene. The CDR3 loop spans 13 amino acids. In DNA form, the CDR3 reads TGCGCCAGCAGCATCTCAGGGGCAACTGAAGCTTTCTTT. Translation: CASSISGATEAFF.

This clone was detected only a few times. V gene TRBV28 combines with J gene TRBJ2-1; 8 bases agree with TRBD2. CDR3 length: 12 residues. Germline V lookup: CDR1 MDHEN, CDR2 SYDVKM. CDR3 in amino acids: CKTSAHGNEQFF. The CDR3 bases are TGTAAGACTAGCGCCCATGGGAATGAGCAGTTCTTC.

In this sample, this clone turned up once. In the same sample, other DNA sequences code for this CDR3. The V and J genes are TRBV6-5 and TRBJ1-5; no clear D. This CDR3 contains 13 residues. CDR1 is MNHEY and CDR2 is SVGAGI in the germline V gene. The V end lost 0 bases, the J end lost 7 bases, and 7 bases lay between the germline ends. CDR3 amino acids: CASSYSRSQPQHF. The CDR3 coding sequence is TGTGCCAGCAGTTACTCTAGAAGCCAGCCCCAGCATTTT.

The rearrangement uses TRBV6-5 and TRBJ1-6, with D perhaps TRBD1 (6 bases). V was pared by 2 bases and J by 11 bases, with 10 bases between. Germline-derived CDR1 and CDR2 are MNHEY and SVGAGI. The CDR3 has 13 residues. The CDR3: CASSYGTFAPLHF. The CDR3, as DNA: TGTGCCAGCAGTTACGGGACATTTGCACCCCTCCACTTT.

This chain links TRBV19 with TRBJ1-1; tentative D call: TRBD1 (5 bases). Looked up from germline, CDR1 is LNHDA and CDR2 is SQIVND (reference sequence). The CDR3 is made up of 14 amino acids. Trimming took off 6 bases at V and 2 bases at J, with 13 bases between the two ends. CDR3 nucleotide sequence: TGTGCCAGTAGGACGACCAGGGCTAACACTGAAGCTTTCTTT. Residues: CASRTTRANTEAFF.